These 17 T cell receptor beta chains were all obtained from the same sample, sequenced in a study of OX40 agonist ivuxolimab in advanced cancers. The assay was immunoSEQ multiplex PCR, and TCRdb's table has in-frame clones only and misses some. The sample carries 40,000 to 60,000 clones, around 93% recorded once. Specimen: CD4+ or CD8+ T cells sorted from blood, collected in a trial of the OX40 agonist ivuxolimab. The origin of the receptors is an adult with an advanced solid tumor such as melanoma, head and neck, liver or kidney cancer.

This clone was observed a single time. V gene TRBV7-6 combines with J gene TRBJ2-7; 8 bases align to TRBD1. The CDR3 is 14 residues long. The germline CDR1 and CDR2 sequences are SGHVS and FNYEAQ. After removal of 5 bases from V and 3 bases from J, the junction contained 6 bases not matched to a gene. The CDR3 is CASSAGGPFYEQYF. CDR3 bases: TGTGCCAGCAGCGCAGGGGGCCCATTCTACGAGCAGTACTTC.

The rearrangement joins TRBV5-6 to TRBJ1-3; D ambiguous. Germline-derived CDR1 and CDR2 are SGHDT and YYEEEE. V shed 0 bases and J shed 8 bases, with 3 bases lying between them. The CDR3 runs 11 residues. CDR3 sequence: CASSLGHTIYF. CDR3 DNA sequence: TGTGCCAGCAGCTTGGGCCACACCATATATTTT.

The V gene is TRBV2, the J gene TRBJ2-7; 9 bases are shared with TRBD1. The CDR3 has 15 amino acids. With 3 bases clipped from V and 3 bases from J, the junction kept 6 bases outside the gene matches. Germline V gene sequence: CDR1 SNHLY, CDR2 FYNNEI. Here the CDR3 reads CASSDGTGRFYEQYF. The CDR3 region has the DNA TGTGCCAGCAGTGATGGGACAGGGAGGTTCTACGAGCAGTACTTC.

This rearrangement joins TRBV5-8 to TRBJ2-1, with 8 bases fitting TRBD1. Germline V CDR1 and CDR2: SGHTS, YDEGEE. The CDR3 consists of 14 residues. Trimming took 1 base from V and 8 from J; bases not matched to a gene: 5. CDR3 DNA: TGTGCCAGCAGCTTGACGGACAGGGATGATGAGCAGTTCTTC. This gives the protein CASSLTDRDDEQFF.

The chain has TRBV5-8 and TRBJ2-7; 7 bases line up with TRBD1. This CDR3 contains 12 residues. Germline V lookup: CDR1 SGHTS, CDR2 YDEGEE. V lost 4 bases to trimming and J lost 3 bases; unmatched junction nucleotides: 1. Here the CDR3 DNA reads TGTGCCAGCAGCGGGGACAGCTACGAGCAGTACTTC. Protein product: CASSGDSYEQYF.

V gene TRBV4-1 combines with J gene TRBJ2-7; 8 positions agree with TRBD2. Germline V gene sequence: CDR1 MGHRA, CDR2 YSYEKL. This CDR3 has 15 amino acids. The trim removed 4 bases at V and 0 bases at J, leaving 5 bases unmatched. As DNA, the CDR3 is TGCGCCAGCAGCCCGACTAGCGTTAGCTCCTACGAGCAGTACTTC. Translated, it gives CASSPTSVSSYEQYF.

The gene calls are TRBV6-6 and TRBJ2-7, with a possible D match to TRBD1 (6 bases). Germline V gene lookup returns CDR1 MNHNY and CDR2 SVGAGI (reference sequence). This CDR3 has 14 amino acids. V gave up 7 bases and J gave up 1 base, with 14 bases separating them. CDR3 nucleotides: TGTGCCAGCACCCCGGGAACAGGGTCCTACGAGCAGTACTTC. Translation: CASTPGTGSYEQYF.

This chain uses TRBV5-6 with TRBJ2-1; D assignment may be TRBD1 or TRBD2 (5 bases each). The CDR3 is 18 amino acids. Germline CDR1 is SGHDT and CDR2 is YYEEEE. V was trimmed by 4 bases and J by 1 base, leaving 21 bases between them. The CDR3 protein is CASSPGAGIHPSYNEQFF. CDR3 DNA: TGTGCCAGCAGCCCCGGGGCGGGTATTCATCCGTCCTACAATGAGCAGTTCTTC.

The CDR3 region is CSVAGTGVYEQYF. CDR3 DNA sequence: TGCAGCGTTGCCGGGACAGGGGTTTACGAGCAGTACTTC. The rearrangement joins TRBV29-1 to TRBJ2-7; 10 bases are a match to TRBD1. Looked up from germline, CDR1 is SQVTM and CDR2 is ANQGSEA. This CDR3 contains 13 residues. V was clipped by 4 bases and J by 4 bases; unmatched bases: 4.

The chain uses TRBV28 and TRBJ2-7; TRBD1 aligns across 9 bases. CDR3 size: 13 residues. The germline V gene encodes CDR1 MDHEN and CDR2 SYDVKM. J was trimmed by 3 bases and V by 6 bases; bases with no gene match: 3. CDR3 sequence reads: CASRQGASYEQYF. Written as DNA, the CDR3 is TGTGCCAGCAGACAGGGGGCTAGCTACGAGCAGTACTTC.

J is TRBJ2-3 and V is TRBV4-3; TRBD2 is a possible D gene (7 bases). Germline lookup yields CDR1 LGHNA and CDR2 YSLEER. CDR3 length: 16 residues. With 4 bases removed from V and 0 bases from J, the gap between germline ends came to 14 bases. CDR3 residues: CASSLGAGASTDTQYF. The CDR3 bases are TGCGCCAGCAGCCTAGGGGCGGGGGCTAGCACAGATACGCAGTATTTT.

The chain joins TRBV19 to TRBJ2-3; a possible D gene is TRBD2 (5 bases). Germline assignment: CDR1 LNHDA and CDR2 SQIVND (reference sequence). This CDR3 has 15 residues. V was trimmed by 4 bases and J by 0 bases, leaving 11 bases between them. In nucleotides, the CDR3 is TGTGCCAGTAGTACCTTAGCGACTAGCACAGATACGCAGTATTTT. Protein sequence: CASSTLATSTDTQYF.

This chain connects TRBV6-6 to TRBJ2-1; the D gene is possibly TRBD1 (6 bases). Trimming pared 4 bases from V and 4 bases from J, leaving 8 bases between. CDR1 and CDR2 from the germline V gene are MNHNY and SVGAGI (reference sequence). The CDR3 extends over 13 amino acids. CDR3 DNA sequence: TGTGCCAGCAGTTTCGACAGGTACAATGAGCAGTTCTTC. Protein: CASSFDRYNEQFF.

V is TRBV29-1 and J is TRBJ2-5; D call uncertain. Germline CDR1 SQVTM, CDR2 ANQGSEA. The CDR3 has 13 residues. Trimming shortened V by 4 bases and J by 5 bases, and 14 bases separated the two germline ends. CDR3 sequence: CSVAPRSWETQYF. CDR3 nucleotides: TGCAGCGTTGCCCCTAGGTCTTGGGAGACCCAGTACTTC. Full variable domain (missing parts from reference TRBV29-1 and TRBJ2-5): SAVISQKPSRDICQRGTSLTIQCQVDSQVTMMFWYRQQPGQSLTLIATANQGSEATYESGFVIDKFPISRPNLTFSTLTVSNMSPEDSSIYLCSVAPRSWETQYFGPGTRLLVL.

The chain employs TRBV25-1 and TRBJ1-2; possible D gene TRBD1, 5 bases. Trimming cost V 4 bases and J 11 bases, with 17 bases left between them. The CDR3 covers 13 residues. Germline-derived CDR1 and CDR2 are MGHDK and SYGVNS. CDR3 sequence: CASSAGGRGFYTF. The CDR3, as DNA: TGTGCCAGCAGTGCGGGGGGAAGGGGTTTTTACACCTTC.

This chain links TRBV30 with TRBJ2-7; the match to TRBD1 covers 7 bases. Trimming cost V 4 bases and J 2 bases; bases outside gene matches: 5. The V gene's germline CDR1 is GTSNPN and CDR2 SVGIG (reference sequence). This CDR3 is built from 13 residues. Written as DNA, the CDR3 is TGTGCCTGGAAACGGGACAGTGCCTACGAGCAGTACTTC. Its translation is CAWKRDSAYEQYF.

V usage is TRBV11-2 and J usage is TRBJ2-3; no firm D call. Trimming removed 3 bases from V and 6 bases from J, with 7 bases in between. The CDR3 has 12 residues. Per germline, CDR1 SGHAT and CDR2 FQNNGV. The chain's CDR3 is CASSLLWDTQYF. The CDR3 DNA reads as TGTGCCAGCAGCTTGTTGTGGGATACGCAGTATTTT. Based on the CDR3 plus reference TRBV11-2 and TRBJ2-3, the full variable domain is EAGVAQSPRYKIIEKRQSVAFWCNPISGHATLYWYQQILGQGPKLLIQFQNNGVVDDSQLPKDRFSAERLKGVDSTLKIQPAKLEDSAVYLCASSLLWDTQYFGPGTRLTVL.